This TCR beta chain emerged from a study of shared clonotypes between healthy human individuals. About the study: There were three CD4 naive, three CD4 memory, two CD8 naive and one CD8 memory plates per donor.

There are 15 residues in the CDR3. In germline, CDR1 is MNHEY, CDR2 SVGAGI. V shed 0 bases and J shed 1 base, with 9 bases lying between them. HIV-negative, healthy adults without recent acute infections or vaccinations were the donors. Replicate PCRs for sorted subsets used roughly 200 ng DNA; this equaled about 30,000 T cell genomes. Here immunoSEQ multiplex PCR was the method, and the copy in TCRdb shows in-frame clones only, minus some. The sample holds over 2 million clones, approximately 90% seen once. The specimen was naive CD4+ T cells from PBMCs. Subset given: CD45RA+ positively selected. The clonotype originates from a man between 18 and 29 years old in good health. Some clones in this sample may be carry-over from other donors' samples. V gene TRBV6-5 combines with J gene TRBJ1-1; D is uncertain. CDR3 in DNA: TGTGCCAGCAGTTACTCGCTCCGAGCGAACACTGAAGCTTTCTTT. This gives the protein CASSYSLRANTEAFF.